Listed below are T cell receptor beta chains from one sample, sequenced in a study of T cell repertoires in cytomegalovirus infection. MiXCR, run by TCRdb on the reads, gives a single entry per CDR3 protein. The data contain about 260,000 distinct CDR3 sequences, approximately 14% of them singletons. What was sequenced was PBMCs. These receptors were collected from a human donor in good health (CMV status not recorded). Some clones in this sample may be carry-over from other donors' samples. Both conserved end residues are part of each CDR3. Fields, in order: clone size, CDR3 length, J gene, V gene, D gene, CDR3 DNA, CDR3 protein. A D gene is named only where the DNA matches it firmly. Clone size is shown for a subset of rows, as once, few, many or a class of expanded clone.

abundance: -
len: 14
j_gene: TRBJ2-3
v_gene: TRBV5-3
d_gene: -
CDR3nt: TGTGCCAGCAGCTCCTCTATTGGGGCGACTACGCAGTATTTT
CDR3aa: CASSSSIGATTQYF

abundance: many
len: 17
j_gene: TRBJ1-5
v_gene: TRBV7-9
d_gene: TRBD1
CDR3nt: TGTGCCAGCAGCTTAGGGACAGGGGGTCGAGGGACCCAGCCCCAGCATTTT
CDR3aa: CASSLGTGGRGTQPQHF

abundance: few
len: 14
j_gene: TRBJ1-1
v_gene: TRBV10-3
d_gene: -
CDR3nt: TGTGCCATCAGTCTCACGACAGGGAACACTGAAGCTTTCTTT
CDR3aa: CAISLTTGNTEAFF

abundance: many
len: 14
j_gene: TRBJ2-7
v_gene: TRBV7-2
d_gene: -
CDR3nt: TGTGCCAGCAGCTCGTCCGGCGGAGTCTACGAGCAGTACTTC
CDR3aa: CASSSSGGVYEQYF

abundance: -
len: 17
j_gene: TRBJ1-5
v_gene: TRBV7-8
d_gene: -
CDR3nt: TGTGCCAGCTCCCACAGGGTACCAAGGGGTGGCAATCAGCCCCAGCATTTT
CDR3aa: CASSHRVPRGGNQPQHF

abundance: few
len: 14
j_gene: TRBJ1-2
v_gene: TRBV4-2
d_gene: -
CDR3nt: TGTGCCAGCAGCCAAGATATCTCTCCCAAGGGCTACACCTTC
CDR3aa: CASSQDISPKGYTF

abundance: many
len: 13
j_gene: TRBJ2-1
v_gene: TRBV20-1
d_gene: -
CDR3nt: TGCAGTGCTAGGGCTAGCGACTACAATGAGCAGTTCTTC
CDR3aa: CSARASDYNEQFF

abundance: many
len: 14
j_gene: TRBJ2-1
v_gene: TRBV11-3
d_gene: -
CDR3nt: TGTGCCAGCAGCTTAGGATGGAGTTTCGATGAGCAGTTCTTC
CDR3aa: CASSLGWSFDEQFF

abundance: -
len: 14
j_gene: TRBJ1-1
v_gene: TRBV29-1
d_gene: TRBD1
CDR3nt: TGCAGCTCCCATAAGGGACAGGTTAACACTGAAGCTTTCTTT
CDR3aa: CSSHKGQVNTEAFF

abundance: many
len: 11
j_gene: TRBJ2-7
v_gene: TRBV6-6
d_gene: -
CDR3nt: TGTGCCAGCAGTACCAAGTACGAGCAGTACTTC
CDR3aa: CASSTKYEQYF

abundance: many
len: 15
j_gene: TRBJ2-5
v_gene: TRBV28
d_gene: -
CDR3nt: TGTGCCAGCAGCAACAGGGAAGTCGGGGTAGAGACCCAGTACTTC
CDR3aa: CASSNREVGVETQYF

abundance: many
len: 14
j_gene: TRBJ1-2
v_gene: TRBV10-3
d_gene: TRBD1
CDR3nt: TGTGCCATCAGTGGGGACAGAGGAAACTATGGCTACACCTTC
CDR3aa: CAISGDRGNYGYTF

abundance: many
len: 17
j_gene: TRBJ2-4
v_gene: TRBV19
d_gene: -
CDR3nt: TGTGCCAGTAGTACCCGACATAGGGGCGAACTCGGCGACATTCAGTACTTC
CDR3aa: CASSTRHRGELGDIQYF

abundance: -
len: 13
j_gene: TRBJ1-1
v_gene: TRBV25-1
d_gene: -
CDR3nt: TGTGCCAGCAGACCACAGGAACCGCGTGAAGCTTTCTTT
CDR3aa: CASRPQEPREAFF

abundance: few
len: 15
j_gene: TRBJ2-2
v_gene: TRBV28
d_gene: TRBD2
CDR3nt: TGTGCCAGCAGTTCTGCGACTAGCGGAGGCGGGGAGCTGTTTTTT
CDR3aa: CASSSATSGGGELFF

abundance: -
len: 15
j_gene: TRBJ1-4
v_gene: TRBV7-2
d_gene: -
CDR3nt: TGTGCCAGCAGCTTAGACCGGGGCCTTAATGAAAAACTGTTTTTT
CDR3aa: CASSLDRGLNEKLFF

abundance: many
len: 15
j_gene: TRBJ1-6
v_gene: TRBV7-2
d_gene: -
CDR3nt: TGTGCCAGCAGCTTCGAAGGCTCCTATAATTCACCCCTCCACTTT
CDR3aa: CASSFEGSYNSPLHF

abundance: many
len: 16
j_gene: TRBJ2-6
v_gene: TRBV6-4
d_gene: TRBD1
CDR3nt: TGTGCCAGCAGTGGAGGGACAGCCTCTGGGGCCAACGTCCTGACTTTC
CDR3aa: CASSGGTASGANVLTF

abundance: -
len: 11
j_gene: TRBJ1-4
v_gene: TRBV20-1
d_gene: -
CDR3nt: TGCAGTGCTCACTATAATGAAAAACTGTTTTTT
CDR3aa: CSAHYNEKLFF

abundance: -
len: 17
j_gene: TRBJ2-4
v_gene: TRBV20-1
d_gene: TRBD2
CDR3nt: TGCAGTGTCTCGGGACTAGCGGGAGGAGGAACCAAAAACATTCAGTACTTC
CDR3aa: CSVSGLAGGGTKNIQYF

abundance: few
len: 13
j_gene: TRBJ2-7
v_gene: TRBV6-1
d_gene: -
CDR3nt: TGTGCCAGCAGTGAACGGGATGACTACGAGCAGTACTTC
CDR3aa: CASSERDDYEQYF

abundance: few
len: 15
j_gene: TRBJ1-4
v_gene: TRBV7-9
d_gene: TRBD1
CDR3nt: TGTGCCAGCAGCTCTTTAAGGGGGCGGAATGAAAAACTGTTTTTT
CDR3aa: CASSSLRGRNEKLFF

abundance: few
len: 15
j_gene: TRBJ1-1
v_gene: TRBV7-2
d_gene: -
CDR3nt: TGTGCCAGCAGCTTAGGTCCCGCAATGAACACTGAAGCTTTCTTT
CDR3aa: CASSLGPAMNTEAFF

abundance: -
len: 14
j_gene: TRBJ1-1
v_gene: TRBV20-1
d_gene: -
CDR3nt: TGCAGTGCTAGTTTCATGAGGGGTTTGGGTGAAGCTTTCTTT
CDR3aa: CSASFMRGLGEAFF

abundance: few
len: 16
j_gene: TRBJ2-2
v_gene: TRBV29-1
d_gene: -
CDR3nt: TGCAGCGTTGTCTTCGGGAGTAGCATGAACACCGGGGAGCTGTTTTTT
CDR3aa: CSVVFGSSMNTGELFF

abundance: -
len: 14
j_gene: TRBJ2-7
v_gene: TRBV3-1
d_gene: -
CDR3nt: TGTGCCAGCAGCCAGGGCGATATCTATGGGGGGCAGTACTTC
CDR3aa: CASSQGDIYGGQYF

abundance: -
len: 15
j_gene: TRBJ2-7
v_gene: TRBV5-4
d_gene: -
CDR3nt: TGTGCCAGCAGCTTTTCCGGGACTCCCGCCTACGAGCAGTACTTC
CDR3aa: CASSFSGTPAYEQYF

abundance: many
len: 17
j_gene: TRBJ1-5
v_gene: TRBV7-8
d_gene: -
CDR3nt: TGTGCCAGCAGCTTACAACTGGGATTTCTTTTTAATCAGCCCCAGCATTTT
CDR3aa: CASSLQLGFLFNQPQHF

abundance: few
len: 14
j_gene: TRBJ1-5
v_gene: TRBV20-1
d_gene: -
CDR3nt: TGCAGTGCTAGTAGCATAGGGAGCAATCAGCCCCAGCATTTT
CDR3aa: CSASSIGSNQPQHF

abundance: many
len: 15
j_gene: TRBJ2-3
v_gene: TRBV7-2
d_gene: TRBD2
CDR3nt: TGTGCCAGCAGCTCACCGGGACTAGCAGGAGATACGCAGTATTTT
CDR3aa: CASSSPGLAGDTQYF

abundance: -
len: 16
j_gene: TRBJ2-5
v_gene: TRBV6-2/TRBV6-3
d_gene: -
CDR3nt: TGTGCCAGCAGTTACCGCGGGACCCGACGTGGAGAGACCCAGTACTTC
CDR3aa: CASSYRGTRRGETQYF

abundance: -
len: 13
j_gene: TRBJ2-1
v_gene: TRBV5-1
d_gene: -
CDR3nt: TGCGCCAGCAGCCCTCTGGCGGGGGCTGAGCAGTTCTTC
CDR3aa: CASSPLAGAEQFF

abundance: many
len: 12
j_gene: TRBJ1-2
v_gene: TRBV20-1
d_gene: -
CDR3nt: TGCAGTGCCGCTGTGCGCGGCTATGGCTACACCTTC
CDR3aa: CSAAVRGYGYTF